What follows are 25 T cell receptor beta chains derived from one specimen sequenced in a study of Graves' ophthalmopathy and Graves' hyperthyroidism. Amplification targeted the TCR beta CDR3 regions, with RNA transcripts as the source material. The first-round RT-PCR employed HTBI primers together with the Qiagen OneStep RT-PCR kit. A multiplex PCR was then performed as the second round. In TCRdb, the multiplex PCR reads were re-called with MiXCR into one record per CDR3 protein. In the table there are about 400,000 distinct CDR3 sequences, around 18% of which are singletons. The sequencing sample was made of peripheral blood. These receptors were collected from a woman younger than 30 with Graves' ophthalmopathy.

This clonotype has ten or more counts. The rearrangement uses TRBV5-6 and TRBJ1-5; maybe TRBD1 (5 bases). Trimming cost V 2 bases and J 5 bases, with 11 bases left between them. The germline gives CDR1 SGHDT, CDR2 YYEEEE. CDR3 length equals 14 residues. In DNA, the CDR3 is TGTGCCAGCAGCTTTGGGGGGGAGGATCAGCCCCAGCATTTT. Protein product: CASSFGGEDQPQHF.

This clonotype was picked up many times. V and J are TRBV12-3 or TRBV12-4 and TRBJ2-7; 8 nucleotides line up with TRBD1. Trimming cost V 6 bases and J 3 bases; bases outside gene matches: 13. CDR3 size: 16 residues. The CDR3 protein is CASSQRLGTGDYEQYF. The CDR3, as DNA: TGTGCCAGCAGCCAGAGACTCGGGACAGGCGACTACGAGCAGTACTTC.

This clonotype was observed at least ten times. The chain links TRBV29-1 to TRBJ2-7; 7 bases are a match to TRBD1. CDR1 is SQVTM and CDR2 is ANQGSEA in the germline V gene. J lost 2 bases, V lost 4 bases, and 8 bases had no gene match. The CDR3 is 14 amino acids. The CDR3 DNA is TGCAGCGTTGTTGGGACAGTAGCACCCTACGAGCAGTACTTC. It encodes CSVVGTVAPYEQYF.

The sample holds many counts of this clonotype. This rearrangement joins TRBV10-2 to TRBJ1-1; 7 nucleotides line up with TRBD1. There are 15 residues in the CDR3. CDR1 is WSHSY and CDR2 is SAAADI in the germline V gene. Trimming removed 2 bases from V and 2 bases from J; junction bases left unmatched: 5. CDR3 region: CASSETGTANTEAFF. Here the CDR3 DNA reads TGCGCCAGCAGTGAGACCGGGACAGCCAACACTGAAGCTTTCTTT.

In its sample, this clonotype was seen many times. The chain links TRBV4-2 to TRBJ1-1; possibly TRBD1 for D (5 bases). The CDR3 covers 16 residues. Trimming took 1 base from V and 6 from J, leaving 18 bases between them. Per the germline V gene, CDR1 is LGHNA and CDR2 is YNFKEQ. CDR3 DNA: TGTGCCAGCAGCCAAGGTATGCAGGGATGGGAGGCTGAAGCTTTCTTT. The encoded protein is CASSQGMQGWEAEAFF.

The CDR3 is CSAPKAGRAEAFF. The DNA of the CDR3 is TGCAGTGCCCCTAAGGCAGGGCGGGCTGAAGCTTTCTTT. The V gene is TRBV20-1, the J gene TRBJ1-1, with D possibly being TRBD1 (5 bases). V shed 6 bases and J shed 6 bases, with 17 bases lying between them. CDR1 and CDR2 from the germline V gene are DFQATT and SNEGSKA (reference sequence). This CDR3 region has 13 residues.

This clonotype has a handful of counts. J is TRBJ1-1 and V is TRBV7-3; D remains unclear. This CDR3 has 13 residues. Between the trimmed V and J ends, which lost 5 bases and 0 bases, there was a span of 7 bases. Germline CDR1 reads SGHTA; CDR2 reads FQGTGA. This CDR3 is CASSAGVNTEAFF. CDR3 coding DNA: TGTGCCAGCAGCGCTGGCGTGAACACTGAAGCTTTCTTT.

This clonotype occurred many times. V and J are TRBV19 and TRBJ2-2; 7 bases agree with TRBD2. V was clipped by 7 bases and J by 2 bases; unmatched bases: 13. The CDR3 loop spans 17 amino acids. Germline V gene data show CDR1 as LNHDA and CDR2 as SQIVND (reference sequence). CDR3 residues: CASTSSGGPFNTGELFF. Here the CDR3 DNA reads TGTGCCAGTACCTCTAGCGGAGGGCCTTTTAACACCGGGGAGCTGTTTTTT.

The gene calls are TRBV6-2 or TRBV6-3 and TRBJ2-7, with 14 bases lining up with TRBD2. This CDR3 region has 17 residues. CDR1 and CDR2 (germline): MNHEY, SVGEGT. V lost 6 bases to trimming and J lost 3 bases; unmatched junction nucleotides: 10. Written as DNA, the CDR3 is TGTGCCAGCAGGGGACAGTGGGGGACTAGCGGGAGCTACGAGCAGTACTTC. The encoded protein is CASRGQWGTSGSYEQYF.

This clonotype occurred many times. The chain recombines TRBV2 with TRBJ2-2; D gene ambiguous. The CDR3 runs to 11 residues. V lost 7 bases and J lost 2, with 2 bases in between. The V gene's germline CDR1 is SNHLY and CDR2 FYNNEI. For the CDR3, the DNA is TGTGCCAGCACCAACACCGGGGAGCTGTTTTTT. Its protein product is CASTNTGELFF.

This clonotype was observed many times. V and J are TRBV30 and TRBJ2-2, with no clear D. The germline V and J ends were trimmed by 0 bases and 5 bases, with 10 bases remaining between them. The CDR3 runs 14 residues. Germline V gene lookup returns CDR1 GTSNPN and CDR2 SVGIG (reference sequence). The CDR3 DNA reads TGTGCCTGGAGTGTAAGCCCGTATACCGGGGAGCTGTTTTTT. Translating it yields CAWSVSPYTGELFF. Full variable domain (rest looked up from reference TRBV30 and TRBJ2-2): SQTIHQWPATLVQPVGSPLSLECTVEGTSNPNLYWYRQAAGRGLQLLFYSVGIGQISSEVPQNLSASRPQDRQFILSSKKLLLSDSGFYLCAWSVSPYTGELFFGEGSRLTVL.

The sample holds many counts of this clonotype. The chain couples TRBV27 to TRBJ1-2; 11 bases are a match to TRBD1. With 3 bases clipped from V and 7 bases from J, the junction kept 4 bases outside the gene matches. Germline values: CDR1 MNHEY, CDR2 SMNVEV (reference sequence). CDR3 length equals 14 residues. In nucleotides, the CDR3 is TGTGCCAGCAGTTTGGGACAGGGGGTGGGTGGCTACACCTTC. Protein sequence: CASSLGQGVGGYTF.

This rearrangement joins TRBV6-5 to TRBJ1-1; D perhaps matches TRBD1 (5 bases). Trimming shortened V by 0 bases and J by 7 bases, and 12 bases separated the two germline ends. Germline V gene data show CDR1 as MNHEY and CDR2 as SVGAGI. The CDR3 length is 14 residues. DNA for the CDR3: TGTGCCAGCAGTTACTCGAGGGGCAGCCTTGAAGCTTTCTTT. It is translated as CASSYSRGSLEAFF.

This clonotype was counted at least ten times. CDR3 sequence: CASSVRDRATYEQYF. CDR3 nucleotide sequence: TGTGCCAGCAGCGTCCGGGACAGGGCAACCTACGAGCAGTACTTC. The chain carries TRBV2 and TRBJ2-7; 9 nucleotides align to TRBD1. With 6 bases clipped from V and 2 bases from J, the junction kept 8 bases outside the gene matches. Germline CDR1 SNHLY, CDR2 FYNNEI. The CDR3 sequence is 15 residues long. Full variable domain (missing parts from reference TRBV2 and TRBJ2-7): EPEVTQTPSHQVTQMGQEVILRCVPISNHLYFYWYRQILGQKVEFLVSFYNNEISEKSEIFDDQFSVERPDGSNFTLKIRSTKLEDSAMYFCASSVRDRATYEQYFGPGTRLTVT.

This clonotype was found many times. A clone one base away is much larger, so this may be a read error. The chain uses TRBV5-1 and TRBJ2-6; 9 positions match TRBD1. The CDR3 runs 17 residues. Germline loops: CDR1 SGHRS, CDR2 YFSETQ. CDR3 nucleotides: TGCGCCAGCAGCCACCACAGGGGGCGAGCTGGGACCAACGTCCTGACTTTC. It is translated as CASSHHRGRAGTNVLTF. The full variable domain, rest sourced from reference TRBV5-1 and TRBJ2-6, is KAGVTQTPRYLIKTRGQQVTLSCSPISGHRSVSWYQQTPGQGLQFLFEYFSETQRNKGNFPGRFSGRQFSNSRSEMNVSTLELGDSALYLCASSHHRGRAGTNVLTFGAGSRLTVL.

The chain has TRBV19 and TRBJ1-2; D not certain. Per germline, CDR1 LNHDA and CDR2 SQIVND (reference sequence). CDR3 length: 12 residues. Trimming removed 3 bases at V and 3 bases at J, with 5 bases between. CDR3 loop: CASSIQYYGYTF. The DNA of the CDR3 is TGTGCCAGTAGTATTCAGTACTATGGCTACACCTTC.

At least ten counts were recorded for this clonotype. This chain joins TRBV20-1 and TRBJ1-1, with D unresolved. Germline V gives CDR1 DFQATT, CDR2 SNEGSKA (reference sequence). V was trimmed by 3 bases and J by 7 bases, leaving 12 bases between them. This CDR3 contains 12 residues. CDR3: CSARVVSYEAFF. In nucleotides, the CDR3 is TGCAGTGCTAGGGTAGTGAGCTATGAAGCTTTCTTT.

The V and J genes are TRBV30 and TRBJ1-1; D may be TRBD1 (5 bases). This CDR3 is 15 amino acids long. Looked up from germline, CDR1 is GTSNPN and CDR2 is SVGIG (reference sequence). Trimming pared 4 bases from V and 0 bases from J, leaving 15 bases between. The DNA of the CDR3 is TGTGCCTGGACGCCGGGACTGGCCATGAACACTGAAGCTTTCTTT. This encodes CAWTPGLAMNTEAFF.

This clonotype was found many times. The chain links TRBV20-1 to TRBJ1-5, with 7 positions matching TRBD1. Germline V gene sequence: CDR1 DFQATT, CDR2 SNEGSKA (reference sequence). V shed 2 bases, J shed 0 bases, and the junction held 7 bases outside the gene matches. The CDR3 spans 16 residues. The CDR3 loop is CSARTGVGYSNQPQHF. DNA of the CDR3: TGCAGTGCTAGAACAGGGGTTGGGTATAGCAATCAGCCCCAGCATTTT.

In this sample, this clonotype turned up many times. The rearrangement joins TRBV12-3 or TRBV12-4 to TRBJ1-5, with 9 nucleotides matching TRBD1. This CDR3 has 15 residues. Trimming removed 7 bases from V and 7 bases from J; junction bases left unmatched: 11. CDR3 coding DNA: TGTGCCAGCACCCCGGGACAGGGAATCGGCCAGCCCCAGCATTTT. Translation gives CASTPGQGIGQPQHF.

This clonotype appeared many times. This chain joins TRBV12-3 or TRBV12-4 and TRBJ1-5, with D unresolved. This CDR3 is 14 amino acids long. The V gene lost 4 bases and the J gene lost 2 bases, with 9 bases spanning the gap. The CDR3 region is CASSSLGGNQPQHF. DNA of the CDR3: TGTGCCAGCAGTTCCCTCGGAGGCAATCAGCCCCAGCATTTT.

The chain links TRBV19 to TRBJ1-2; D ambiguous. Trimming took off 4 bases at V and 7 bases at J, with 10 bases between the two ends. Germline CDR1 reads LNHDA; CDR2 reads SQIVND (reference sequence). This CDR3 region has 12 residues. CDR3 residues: CASSTEWSGYTF. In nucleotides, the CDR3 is TGTGCCAGTAGTACTGAGTGGAGTGGCTACACCTTC.

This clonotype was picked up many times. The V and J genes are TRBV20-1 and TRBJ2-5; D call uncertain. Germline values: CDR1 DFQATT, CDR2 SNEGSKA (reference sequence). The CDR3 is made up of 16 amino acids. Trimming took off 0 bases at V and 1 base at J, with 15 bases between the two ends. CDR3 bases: TGCAGTGCTAGAGATATGGCCGCGGAGTTCCAAGAGACCCAGTACTTC. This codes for CSARDMAAEFQETQYF.

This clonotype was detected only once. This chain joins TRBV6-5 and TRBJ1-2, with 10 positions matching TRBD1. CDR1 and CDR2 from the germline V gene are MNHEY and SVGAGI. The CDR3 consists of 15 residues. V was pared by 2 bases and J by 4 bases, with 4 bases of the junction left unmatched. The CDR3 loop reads CASSYRRTGGYGYTF. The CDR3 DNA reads TGTGCCAGCAGTTACCGACGGACAGGGGGCTATGGCTACACCTTC.

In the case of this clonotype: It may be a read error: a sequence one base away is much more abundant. CDR3 loop: CAWKGDRPFDTVAFF. DNA of the CDR3: TGTGCCTGGAAGGGGGACAGGCCGTTCGACACTGTAGCTTTCTTT. This chain uses TRBV30 with TRBJ1-1; 8 bases align to TRBD1. The CDR3 covers 15 residues. The V gene's germline CDR1 is GTSNPN and CDR2 SVGIG (reference sequence).